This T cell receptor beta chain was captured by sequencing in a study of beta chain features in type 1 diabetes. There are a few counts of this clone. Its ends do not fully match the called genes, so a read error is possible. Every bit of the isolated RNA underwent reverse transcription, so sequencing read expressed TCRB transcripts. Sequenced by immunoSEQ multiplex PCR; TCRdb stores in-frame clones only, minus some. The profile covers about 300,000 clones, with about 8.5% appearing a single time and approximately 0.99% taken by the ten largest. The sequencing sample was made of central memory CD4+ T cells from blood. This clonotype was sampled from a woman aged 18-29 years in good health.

This CDR3 is CASSEIYRPSF. The CDR3 DNA is TGTGCCAGCAGTGAAATTTATCGGCCGTCATTC. The gene calls are TRBV6-1 and TRBJ1-2; D remains unclear. This CDR3 comprises 11 residues. Germline CDR1 reads MNHNS; CDR2 reads SASEGT.